These 2 T cell receptor beta chains were sequenced from one sample in a study of blood T cell repertoires in COVID-19. Sequenced by immunoSEQ multiplex PCR; TCRdb stores in-frame clones only, minus some. The data contain 410,000 or so clones, about nine tenths of them singletons. Input material: peripheral blood. These receptors were taken from a woman in her 30s with active or convalescent COVID-19.

This clone has more than one count but fewer than ten. The chain uses TRBV19 and TRBJ1-5, with a possible D match to TRBD1 (6 bases). Trimming stripped 3 bases from V and 4 bases from J, with 16 bases between. Germline lookup yields CDR1 LNHDA and CDR2 SQIVND (reference sequence). This CDR3 has 16 residues. This CDR3 reads CASSIQGLLGNQPQHF. The CDR3 region has the DNA TGTGCCAGTAGTATTCAGGGGCTCCTTGGGAATCAGCCCCAGCATTTT.

This clone was picked up one time. V is TRBV19 and J is TRBJ1-3, with 7 positions matching TRBD1. This CDR3 has 15 residues. V was pared by 9 bases and J by 5 bases, with 13 bases of the junction left unmatched. The germline gives CDR1 LNHDA, CDR2 SQIVND (reference sequence). The CDR3 DNA is TGTGCCAGCTCTGACAGGGAATTTGCAAGAAACACCATATATTTT. It codes for CASSDREFARNTIYF. The full variable domain, in which reference TRBV19 and TRBJ1-3 provide the parts outside the CDR3, is DGGITQSPKYLFRKEGQNVTLSCEQNLNHDAMYWYRQDPGQGLRLIYYSQIVNDFQKGDIAEGYSVSREKKESFPLTVTSAQKNPTAFYLCASSDREFARNTIYFGEGSWLTVV.